The clone carrying this TCR beta chain was found a few times. Its antigen is still unknown. Germline is not matched at one junction end, which may reflect a read error. The sample comes from a study of a mutant IDH1 vaccine in newly diagnosed glioma. Across the whole study: Patients, over weeks 1, 3, 5, 7, 11, 15, 19 and 23, received a total of eight vaccinations. Pretreatment consisted of radiotherapy, temozolomide, or both, with most receiving both. Averaging approximately 42 years of age, treated patients were roughly 60% male and about 38% female.

The time point was: week 5, during vaccination. Each dose delivered 300 ug of mutant IDH1 20-mer peptide subcutaneously with imiquimod. Germline CDR1 GTSNPN, CDR2 SVGIG (reference sequence). The CDR3 has 13 amino acids. The protocol was immunoSEQ multiplex PCR, while the TCRdb copy is restricted to in-frame clones and leaves out a portion. The sample carries approximately 26,000 clones, 79% recorded once. Sequenced material: PBMCs, taken from a glioma patient whose treatment included an IDH1 peptide vaccine. This rearrangement joins TRBV30 to TRBJ1-1; D is ambiguous. This receptor was taken from a man aged 40-49 years with glioma. Some clones in this sample may be carry-over from other donors' samples. The CDR3 sequence: CAWTSDLNTEAFF. DNA for the CDR3: TGTGCATGGACGTCAGATTTGAACACTGAAGCTTTCTTT.